A selection of T cell receptor beta chains follows, all from one sample in a study of shared clonotypes between healthy human individuals. The method was immunoSEQ multiplex PCR; TCRdb's version includes in-frame clones alone and lacks a portion of them. This table has millions of clones, roughly 94% appearing once. The specimen was naive CD4+ T cells sorted from blood. Every receptor here comes from a man younger than 35 in good health. The CDR3 runs from the conserved cysteine through the conserved F or W. The D gene is left open where the match is weak. Only part of the rows carry a size: once, few, many, or a class if the clone is expanded.

CDR3 protein,CDR3 DNA,clone size,J gene,D gene,V gene
CASSYLPRGYGYTF,TGTGCCAGCAGTTACTTGCCACGCGGCTATGGCTACACCTTC,NA,TRBJ1-2,NA,TRBV6-5
CASSRDGTVNTEAFF,TGTGCCAGCAGCCGGGATGGGACGGTGAACACTGAAGCTTTCTTT,NA,TRBJ1-1,NA,TRBV5-4
CASSSTGATNEKLFF,TGTGCCAGCAGCTCGACGGGCGCAACTAATGAAAAACTGTTTTTT,NA,TRBJ1-4,NA,TRBV5-4
CAISEKGQSSNQPQHF,TGTGCCATCAGTGAGAAGGGACAGAGTAGCAATCAGCCCCAGCATTTT,NA,TRBJ1-5,TRBD1,TRBV10-3
CASSQESAQNTEAFF,TGTGCCAGCAGCCAAGAGTCAGCACAGAACACTGAAGCTTTCTTT,NA,TRBJ1-1,NA,TRBV4-2
CTSSQAGQRGGSGTGELFF,TGCACCAGCAGCCAAGCAGGGCAGCGGGGGGGCTCGGGCACCGGGGAGCTGTTTTTT,NA,TRBJ2-2,NA,TRBV1
CASSLRTGDEQYF,TGCGCCAGCAGCTTGCGGACAGGGGACGAGCAGTACTTC,NA,TRBJ2-7,TRBD1,TRBV5-1
CASRGQGGSYEQYF,TGCGCCAGCAGGGGACAGGGAGGCTCCTACGAGCAGTACTTC,NA,TRBJ2-7,TRBD1,TRBV10-2
CASSFGQGRMWYGYTF,TGTGCCAGCAGCTTCGGACAGGGACGGATGTGGTATGGCTACACCTTC,NA,TRBJ1-2,TRBD1,TRBV5-5
CASSVTGLKVVNTGELFF,TGTGCCAGCAGCGTTACAGGGCTGAAGGTTGTTAACACCGGGGAGCTGTTTTTT,NA,TRBJ2-2,NA,TRBV13
CASSYRGQTSSGYTF,TGTGCCAGTAGCTACCGCGGACAGACCTCCTCTGGCTACACCTTC,NA,TRBJ1-2,NA,TRBV7-2
CASQMGGGEFYEQYF,TGTGCCAGCCAAATGGGAGGGGGCGAATTCTACGAGCAGTACTTC,NA,TRBJ2-7,NA,TRBV28
CASTRTSGLHETQYF,TGTGCCAGCACCAGGACTAGCGGTCTTCATGAGACCCAGTACTTC,NA,TRBJ2-5,TRBD2,TRBV2
CATSRPPLVEQYF,TGTGCCACCAGCAGACCTCCTCTCGTCGAGCAGTACTTC,once,TRBJ2-7,NA,TRBV15
CASRPGTVDEQYF,TGTGCCAGCAGACCCGGGACTGTCGACGAGCAGTACTTC,NA,TRBJ2-7,NA,TRBV6-5
CASSQGGSGANVLTF,TGCGCCAGCAGCCAAGGGGGTTCTGGGGCCAACGTCCTGACTTTC,NA,TRBJ2-6,NA,TRBV4-3
CASSFVYGYTF,TGTGCCAGCAGCTTCGTGTATGGCTACACCTTC,NA,TRBJ1-2,NA,TRBV28
CASRHYEAFF,TGTGCCAGCAGGCACTATGAAGCTTTCTTT,NA,TRBJ1-1,NA,TRBV6-1
CASSLVPLEKLFF,TGCGCCAGCAGCTTGGTCCCTTTAGAAAAACTGTTTTTT,NA,TRBJ1-4,NA,TRBV5-1
CASSEQESNQPQHF,TGTGCCAGCAGTGAACAAGAGAGCAATCAGCCCCAGCATTTT,NA,TRBJ1-5,NA,TRBV6-1
CASSLGSGTNEQFF,TGTGCCAGCAGCTTAGGATCAGGGACGAATGAGCAGTTCTTC,NA,TRBJ2-1,NA,TRBV7-2
CATSRGVETQYF,TGTGCCACCAGCAGAGGGGTAGAGACCCAGTACTTC,NA,TRBJ2-5,NA,TRBV15
CASRGTGVVTGELFF,TGTGCCAGTAGGGGGACAGGGGTGGTTACCGGGGAGCTGTTTTTT,NA,TRBJ2-2,TRBD1,TRBV19
CASSGLNRAFYYEQYF,TGTGCCAGCAGTGGGTTAAACAGGGCTTTTTACTACGAGCAGTACTTC,NA,TRBJ2-7,NA,TRBV2
CASSSLSGQDGYTF,TGCGCCAGCAGCTCTCTTTCAGGACAAGATGGCTACACCTTC,NA,TRBJ1-2,NA,TRBV5-1
CAWSVLFEKLFF,TGTGCCTGGAGTGTCTTATTTGAAAAACTGTTTTTT,NA,TRBJ1-4,NA,TRBV30
CASSPGDRGIDEQFF,TGCGCCAGCAGCCCGGGAGACAGGGGGATCGATGAGCAGTTCTTC,NA,TRBJ2-1,TRBD1,TRBV5-1
CASSPTGGYTSYEQYF,TGTGCCAGCTCACCAACGGGCGGGTATACCTCCTACGAGCAGTACTTC,NA,TRBJ2-7,NA,TRBV18
CASSLQGAVGELFF,TGTGCCAGCAGCCTACAGGGGGCAGTCGGGGAGCTGTTTTTT,NA,TRBJ2-2,TRBD1,TRBV7-2
CASSQGGVTGPYNEQFF,TGCGCCAGCAGCCAAGGAGGTGTCACAGGCCCGTACAATGAGCAGTTCTTC,NA,TRBJ2-1,NA,TRBV4-3
CASSPGQDYGYTF,TGTGCCAGCTCACCAGGGCAGGACTATGGCTACACCTTC,NA,TRBJ1-2,NA,TRBV18
CASSGWDRGTGNTIYF,TGCGCCAGCAGCGGTTGGGACAGGGGGACTGGAAACACCATATATTTT,NA,TRBJ1-3,TRBD1,TRBV5-1
CASSSVSNEQFF,TGTGCCAGCAGTAGCGTGAGTAATGAGCAGTTCTTC,NA,TRBJ2-1,NA,TRBV28
CASSYLSGGDTDTQYF,TGTGCCAGCAGTTACCTTAGCGGGGGAGACACAGATACGCAGTATTTT,NA,TRBJ2-3,TRBD2,TRBV6-5
CASRTWGTDTQYF,TGTGCCTCCCGGACCTGGGGGACAGATACGCAGTATTTT,NA,TRBJ2-3,NA,TRBV10-3
CASSPQQGSYEQYF,TGTGCCAGCTCACCGCAACAGGGCTCCTACGAGCAGTACTTC,NA,TRBJ2-7,NA,TRBV18
CASSSLQGAETQYF,TGTGCCAGCAGCTCCTTACAGGGGGCCGAGACCCAGTACTTC,NA,TRBJ2-5,TRBD1,TRBV5-4
CASSTSKTSGYRSTDTQYF,TGCGCCAGCAGCACCTCCAAGACTAGCGGCTACCGCAGCACAGATACGCAGTATTTT,NA,TRBJ2-3,TRBD2,TRBV5-1
CASSGSGRARNEQFF,TGCGCCAGCAGTGGAAGCGGGAGGGCCAGGAATGAGCAGTTCTTC,NA,TRBJ2-1,TRBD2,TRBV10-1
CASSIDWNQPQHF,TGTGCCAGTAGTATAGATTGGAATCAGCCCCAGCATTTT,NA,TRBJ1-5,NA,TRBV19
CASSYVTITGYEQYF,TGTGCCAGCAGCTATGTGACCATTACCGGCTACGAGCAGTACTTC,once,TRBJ2-7,NA,TRBV5-6
CASSDWGNTGELFF,TGTGCCAGCAGCGACTGGGGGAACACCGGGGAGCTGTTTTTT,NA,TRBJ2-2,NA,TRBV2
CASTDGQTETQYF,TGTGCCAGCACGGACGGACAAACAGAGACCCAGTACTTC,NA,TRBJ2-5,NA,TRBV6-6
CASSFSEAYEQYF,TGCGCCAGCAGCTTCTCAGAAGCCTACGAGCAGTACTTC,NA,TRBJ2-7,NA,TRBV5-1
CASSEAEGASTEAFF,TGTGCCAGCAGTGAAGCGGAAGGGGCGTCCACTGAAGCTTTCTTT,NA,TRBJ1-1,NA,TRBV2
CASSLGGGEKLFF,TGTGCCAGCAGCTTAGGGGGAGGGGAAAAACTGTTTTTT,NA,TRBJ1-4,NA,TRBV7-9
CASSVGWAKNIQYF,TGTGCCAGCAGCGTCGGCTGGGCCAAAAACATTCAGTACTTC,NA,TRBJ2-4,NA,TRBV9
CASSFDRGETQYF,TGTGCCAGCAGCTTCGACAGGGGAGAGACCCAGTACTTC,NA,TRBJ2-5,TRBD1,TRBV5-8
CASSSTGEGNYGYTF,TGTGCCAGCAGCTCCACAGGGGAGGGTAACTATGGCTACACCTTC,once,TRBJ1-2,TRBD1,TRBV7-9
CASSLSTGSLAYEQYF,TGCGCCAGCAGCTTGAGCACAGGGTCCCTCGCCTACGAGCAGTACTTC,NA,TRBJ2-7,NA,TRBV5-1
CSVDVSTEAFF,TGCAGCGTTGACGTTTCGACTGAAGCTTTCTTT,NA,TRBJ1-1,NA,TRBV29-1
CASGGQGSSYEQYF,TGTGCCAGCGGGGGACAGGGGAGCTCCTACGAGCAGTACTTC,NA,TRBJ2-7,TRBD1,TRBV6-5
CASSVMGSGGFYEQYF,TGTGCCAGCAGCGTAATGGGCTCCGGGGGTTTCTACGAGCAGTACTTC,NA,TRBJ2-7,NA,TRBV9
CAWSAGQKISYEQYF,TGTGCCTGGAGTGCGGGCCAGAAGATATCTTACGAGCAGTACTTC,NA,TRBJ2-7,NA,TRBV30
CASSPQVPNEKLFF,TGTGCCAGCAGCCCTCAAGTCCCTAATGAAAAACTGTTTTTT,NA,TRBJ1-4,NA,TRBV7-9